One and the same sample provided the 22 T cell receptor beta chains below, sequenced in a study of T cell responses to AZD1222 COVID-19 vaccine. Some clones are missing from TCRdb's copy, which holds only in-frame ones; the method was immunoSEQ multiplex PCR. The table includes about 86,000 clones, around 90% detected once. Sample: peripheral blood, taken 28 days after the second AZD1222 dose. Every receptor here comes from an adult who received the AZD1222 COVID-19 vaccine.

The chain uses TRBV5-1 and TRBJ1-1; the match to TRBD1 covers 7 bases. The CDR3 contains 17 residues. Germline V gene lookup returns CDR1 SGHRS and CDR2 YFSETQ. Trimming took 3 bases from V and 7 from J; bases not matched to a gene: 18. This CDR3 is CASSSTETGNLPLEAFF. The CDR3 DNA follows: TGCGCCAGCAGCTCGACGGAGACAGGGAATCTCCCTCTTGAAGCTTTCTTT.

This clone was seen a few times. This chain connects TRBV7-9 to TRBJ1-2; the D gene is possibly TRBD1 (5 bases). The CDR3 extends over 14 amino acids. Germline V gene sequence: CDR1 SEHNR, CDR2 FQNEAQ (reference sequence). Trimming stripped 3 bases from V and 10 bases from J, with 18 bases between. CDR3 region: CASSFSGTPVDYTF. The CDR3 nucleotides are TGTGCCAGCAGCTTCTCCGGGACGCCCGTGGACTACACCTTC.

The J gene is TRBJ1-1, the V gene TRBV6-5; D call uncertain. CDR3 length: 14 amino acids. V lost 4 bases, J lost 1 base, and 10 bases lay in between. Germline CDR1 is MNHEY and CDR2 is SVGAGI. The CDR3 sequence is CASSFLTTNTEAFF. Written as DNA, the CDR3 is TGTGCCAGCAGTTTTTTGACAACGAACACTGAAGCTTTCTTT.

This clone was recorded once. J is TRBJ2-5 and V is TRBV11-3; the match to TRBD1 covers 11 bases. Germline V CDR1 and CDR2: SGHNT, YENEEA. V lost 5 bases and J lost 5; bases outside the gene matches: 7. CDR3 size: 15 residues. The CDR3 sequence: CASSTGQGAGETQYF. CDR3 nucleotides: TGTGCCAGCAGCACAGGACAGGGGGCGGGGGAGACCCAGTACTTC.

The chain uses TRBV7-9 and TRBJ2-3, with no clear D. With 1 base removed from V and 2 bases from J, the gap between germline ends came to 7 bases. The CDR3 totals 14 residues. Per the germline V gene, CDR1 is SEHNR and CDR2 is FQNEAQ (reference sequence). The CDR3 coding sequence is TGTGCCAGCAGCTTAGTTCAGTTCACAGATACGCAGTATTTT. This sequence encodes CASSLVQFTDTQYF.

V gene TRBV11-1 combines with J gene TRBJ1-1; no reliable D call. Germline V gives CDR1 SGHAT, CDR2 FQDESV (reference sequence). V gave up 2 bases and J gave up 7 bases, with 11 bases separating them. There are 13 residues in the CDR3. The CDR3 coding sequence is TGTGCCAGCAGCTTACGGGAGGGAGATGAAGCTTTCTTT. It yields the protein CASSLREGDEAFF.

This clone turned up a few times. This chain uses TRBV6-1 with TRBJ2-7; D may be TRBD2 (5 bases). The CDR3 consists of 13 residues. Germline V gene sequence: CDR1 MNHNS, CDR2 SASEGT. Deletions cut 1 base from V and 5 bases from J, with 9 bases between. The CDR3 DNA is TGTGCCAGCAGTGAAGGGGAGTCCAACGAGCAGTACGTC. As protein: CASSEGESNEQYV.

V usage is TRBV7-9 and J usage is TRBJ1-2, with D maybe TRBD1 (5 bases). Germline values: CDR1 SEHNR, CDR2 FQNEAQ (reference sequence). The CDR3 is 13 residues long. Trimming removed 5 bases from V and 3 bases from J, with 10 bases in between. Written as DNA, the CDR3 is TGTGCCAGCAGCATACAGGATTACTATGGCTACACCTTC. This gives the protein CASSIQDYYGYTF.

The chain links TRBV27 to TRBJ2-7; unclear D gene. Germline V gene lookup returns CDR1 MNHEY and CDR2 SMNVEV (reference sequence). Trimming cost V 5 bases and J 3 bases, with 23 bases left between them. The CDR3 is 17 residues long. The CDR3 spells CASSPDPRQSIHYEQYF. For the CDR3, the DNA is TGTGCCAGCAGTCCCGATCCCAGGCAATCCATCCACTACGAGCAGTACTTC.

The chain joins TRBV14 to TRBJ1-3; D unclear. V lost 6 bases and J lost 0, with 3 bases in between. This CDR3 has 12 amino acids. Germline loops: CDR1 SGHDN, CDR2 FVKESK. DNA of the CDR3: TGTGCCAGCAGATTCTCTGGAAACACCATATATTTT. This encodes CASRFSGNTIYF.

The genes are TRBV7-3 and TRBJ2-5; weak D call: TRBD1 (5 bases). Per germline, CDR1 SGHTA and CDR2 FQGTGA. The CDR3 length is 16 residues. V was trimmed by 2 bases and J by 1 base, leaving 14 bases between them. CDR3 in amino acids: CASSLAPGLTQETQYF. The CDR3 DNA sequence: TGTGCCAGCAGCTTAGCGCCAGGGTTAACCCAAGAGACCCAGTACTTC.

The chain is built from TRBV29-1 and TRBJ2-4; 11 positions match TRBD2. Germline lookup yields CDR1 SQVTM and CDR2 ANQGSEA. J was trimmed by 5 bases and V by 5 bases; bases with no gene match: 11. This CDR3 has 16 amino acids. CDR3 residues: CSVRDSGGAFENIQYF. Written as DNA, the CDR3 is TGCAGCGTTCGTGATAGCGGGGGGGCTTTTGAAAACATTCAGTACTTC.

This clone was picked up one time. J is TRBJ1-5 and V is TRBV7-2; TRBD1 matches at 9 bases. CDR3 size: 14 residues. CDR1 is SGHTA and CDR2 is FQGNSA in the germline V gene. V was clipped by 3 bases and J by 7 bases; unmatched bases: 4. This CDR3 reads CASSLGTGLQPQHF. The CDR3 DNA sequence: TGTGCCAGCAGCTTGGGGACAGGGTTACAGCCCCAGCATTTT.

The chain is built from TRBV4-1 and TRBJ1-3; maybe TRBD1 (6 bases). This CDR3 region has 15 residues. Germline loops: CDR1 MGHRA, CDR2 YSYEKL. V dropped 4 bases and J dropped 0 bases, with 10 bases sitting between them. The CDR3 is CASSLRGDSGNTIYF. The CDR3 DNA sequence: TGCGCCAGCAGCCTGAGGGGGGACTCTGGAAACACCATATATTTT.

CDR3 coding DNA: TGTGCCAGCAGCGCGAGGACTAGCGGGGGTGAGACCCAGTACTTC. This gives the protein CASSARTSGGETQYF. This chain connects TRBV9 to TRBJ2-5; TRBD2 matches at 13 bases. Germline V CDR1 and CDR2: SGDLS, YYNGEE. The CDR3 is 15 amino acids. The ends lost 3 bases at V and 5 bases at J; junction bases unmatched: 4. Based on the CDR3 plus reference TRBV9 and TRBJ2-5, the full variable domain is DSGVTQTPKHLITATGQRVTLRCSPRSGDLSVYWYQQSLDQGLQFLIQYYNGEERAKGNILERFSAQQFPDLHSELNLSSLELGDSALYFCASSARTSGGETQYFGPGTRLLVL.

J is TRBJ1-1 and V is TRBV9; D unclear. V was shortened by 3 bases and J by 4 bases, with 16 bases between the two germline ends. Germline V gene lookup returns CDR1 SGDLS and CDR2 YYNGEE. The CDR3 has 15 amino acids. The CDR3 here is CASSAPEGLGTEAFF. As DNA, the CDR3 is TGTGCCAGCAGCGCCCCTGAGGGTTTGGGCACTGAAGCTTTCTTT.

The V gene is TRBV2, the J gene TRBJ1-5; 8 nucleotides align to TRBD1. The CDR3 is made up of 14 amino acids. V shed 5 bases, J shed 5 bases, and the junction held 5 bases outside the gene matches. The V gene's germline CDR1 is SNHLY and CDR2 FYNNEI. This chain's CDR3 is CASSLGQGDQPQHF. The CDR3 bases are TGTGCCAGCAGTCTTGGACAGGGAGATCAGCCCCAGCATTTT.

J is TRBJ2-7 and V is TRBV29-1; 7 nucleotides match TRBD1. This CDR3 is built from 15 residues. Germline V gene data show CDR1 as SQVTM and CDR2 as ANQGSEA. With V trimmed by 7 bases and J by 1 base, 13 bases remained unmatched. DNA of the CDR3: TGCAGCGCTGATCCCCGACAGGGCCGGTCCTACGAGCAGTACGTC. This translates into CSADPRQGRSYEQYV.

This rearrangement joins TRBV10-2 to TRBJ2-7; D not resolved. The CDR3 is 13 residues long. The germline CDR1 and CDR2 sequences are WSHSY and SAAADI. The V end was cut by 2 bases, the J end by 5 bases, with 10 bases between. The CDR3 DNA is TGCGCCAGCAGTGAGAGTAAGAGACACGAGCAGTACGTC. This encodes CASSESKRHEQYV.

This chain uses TRBV15 with TRBJ1-4, with D possibly matching TRBD1 (5 bases). The CDR3 has 13 amino acids. V lost 1 base and J lost 8, with 8 bases in between. Per the germline V gene, CDR1 is LNHNV and CDR2 is YYDKDF (reference sequence). The CDR3 coding sequence is TGTGCCACCAGCAGAGTTCGGGGGGAAAAACTGTTTTTT. Translating it yields CATSRVRGEKLFF. Full variable domain (rest looked up from reference TRBV15 and TRBJ1-4): DAMVIQNPRYQVTQFGKPVTLSCSQTLNHNVMYWYQQKSSQAPKLLFHYYDKDFNNEADTPDNFQSRRPNTSFCFLDIRSPGLGDTAMYLCATSRVRGEKLFFGSGTQLSVL.

The rearrangement links TRBV29-1 to TRBJ2-3; a possible D gene is TRBD2 (6 bases). Germline assignment: CDR1 SQVTM and CDR2 ANQGSEA. Trimming cost V 3 bases and J 0 bases, with 13 bases left between them. The CDR3 totals 15 residues. The CDR3 sequence: CSVDPGTSSTDTQYF. The CDR3 DNA follows: TGCAGCGTTGACCCCGGGACTTCGAGCACAGATACGCAGTATTTT.

The table lists this clone with a few counts. The chain couples TRBV19 to TRBJ1-3, with 10 bases identical to TRBD1. Trimming took 8 bases from V and 2 from J; bases not matched to a gene: 9. CDR3 length equals 16 residues. Per germline, CDR1 LNHDA and CDR2 SQIVND (reference sequence). The CDR3 region is CASRQGQGYPGNTIYF. The DNA for the CDR3 is TGTGCCAGTCGCCAGGGACAGGGGTATCCTGGAAACACCATATATTTT.